A single sample gave rise to the 29 T cell receptor beta chains below, sequenced in a study of response to subunit inactivated influenza vaccine (dated by TCRdb to between 2018 and 2020). The library was produced with RT-PCR. The data were produced on an Illumina HiSeq 2500. Through fastp at Q25 and MiXCR, TCRdb rebuilt clones from the public reads, retaining in-frame beta chains. Entries are consolidated by CDR3 protein sequence, retaining the most common genes and DNA. The sample includes 750,000 to 850,000 distinct CDR3 sequences, with approximately 17% observed a single time. The ten top clones hold 11% of the sample. The material was PBMCs from blood, obtained around 5 days after vaccination. These receptors were taken from a man between 45 and 60 years old who received an inactivated influenza vaccine. Donor details come from another sample of the same person, matched by shared clones.

The sample holds a few counts of this clonotype. This rearrangement joins TRBV20-1 to TRBJ2-1, with 11 bases matching TRBD2. The CDR3 totals 22 residues. Germline trimming cut 0 bases from V and 5 bases from J; bases unmatched to any gene: 24. Germline CDR1 and CDR2: DFQATT and SNEGSKA (reference sequence). The CDR3 is CSARDWRQGVTSGKHADNEQFF. DNA for the CDR3: TGCAGTGCTAGAGATTGGAGACAGGGGGTGACTAGCGGGAAACATGCGGACAATGAGCAGTTCTTC.

CDR3 nucleotide sequence: TGCGCCAGCAGCTTGGATGGCCAAGGCGAGCAGTACTTC. It is translated as CASSLDGQGEQYF. The gene calls are TRBV5-1 and TRBJ2-7, with no clear D. V dropped 0 bases and J dropped 6 bases, with 10 bases sitting between them. This CDR3 is built from 13 residues. Germline CDR1 reads SGHRS; CDR2 reads YFSETQ.

The chain links TRBV6-1 to TRBJ2-2; 12 bases align to TRBD1. CDR3 length: 15 amino acids. V lost 7 bases, J lost 8 bases, and 8 bases stayed unmatched. Germline V gives CDR1 MNHNS, CDR2 SASEGT. The CDR3 reads CASMSRDRGRGELFF. CDR3 DNA sequence: TGTGCCAGCATGTCCCGGGACAGGGGGCGGGGGGAGCTGTTTTTT.

This chain links TRBV7-9 with TRBJ2-7, with TRBD2 matching over 10 bases. This CDR3 comprises 16 residues. CDR1 is SEHNR, CDR2 FQNEAQ, per germline (reference sequence). V was clipped by 2 bases and J by 2 bases; unmatched bases: 6. The chain's CDR3 is CASSLISGRTPYEQYF. CDR3 DNA: TGTGCCAGCAGCTTAATTAGCGGGAGGACCCCCTACGAGCAGTACTTC. The full variable domain, rest sourced from reference TRBV7-9 and TRBJ2-7, is DTGVSQNPRHKITKRGQNVTFRCDPISEHNRLYWYRQTLGQGPEFLTYFQNEAQLEKSRLLSDRFSAERPKGSFSTLEIQRTEQGDSAMYLCASSLISGRTPYEQYFGPGTRLTVT.

This clonotype was found a few times. The chain links TRBV20-1 to TRBJ1-1; no clear D. V was pared by 0 bases and J by 11 bases, with 7 bases between. Germline V gene sequence: CDR1 DFQATT, CDR2 SNEGSKA (reference sequence). The CDR3 length is 10 residues. The CDR3 DNA sequence: TGCAGTGCTAGAGAACGGAGGGCTTTCTTT. Its translation is CSARERRAFF.

This clonotype came up a few times. This rearrangement joins TRBV29-1 to TRBJ2-2; D remains ambiguous. The ends were cut back, 7 bases at V and 1 base at J, with 7 bases in the middle. The CDR3 is 12 residues long. Germline values: CDR1 SQVTM, CDR2 ANQGSEA. Here the CDR3 reads CSGAENTGELFF. The DNA of the CDR3 is TGCAGCGGGGCAGAGAACACCGGGGAGCTGTTTTTT.

This clonotype was observed many times. The chain carries TRBV20-1 and TRBJ2-7, with D possibly TRBD1 on 6 matching bases. Germline V gene data show CDR1 as DFQATT and CDR2 as SNEGSKA (reference sequence). The length of the CDR3 is 14 residues. V dropped 3 bases and J dropped 6 bases, with 18 bases sitting between them. The CDR3 DNA follows: TGCAGTGCTAGTATCTCGGTTGGGGGCGCCGAGCAGTACTTC. This sequence encodes CSASISVGGAEQYF.

The rearrangement links TRBV27 to TRBJ2-1; perhaps TRBD2 as D (6 bases). This CDR3 contains 19 residues. V dropped 2 bases and J dropped 0 bases, with 20 bases sitting between them. Germline V gives CDR1 MNHEY, CDR2 SMNVEV (reference sequence). The CDR3, as DNA: TGTGCCAGCAGTTTACTCGGACTACCACAGAAAAGCTCCTACAATGAGCAGTTCTTC. It yields the protein CASSLLGLPQKSSYNEQFF.

The rearrangement uses TRBV5-1 and TRBJ2-1, with unresolved D. Looked up from germline, CDR1 is SGHRS and CDR2 is YFSETQ. This CDR3 has 17 residues. The ends were cut back, 0 bases at V and 1 base at J, with 14 bases in the middle. The CDR3 protein is CASSLGLGSQSYNEQFF. The CDR3 DNA is TGCGCCAGCAGCTTGGGTCTAGGGTCCCAATCCTACAATGAGCAGTTCTTC.

Points on this clonotype: The junction differs from germline at one of its ends, possibly a read error. The chain recombines TRBV10-3 with TRBJ2-3; TRBD2 aligns across 8 bases. Germline V gene data show CDR1 as ENHRY and CDR2 as SYGVKD. The CDR3 runs 16 residues. CDR3 region: CATSESTSGPQNTQYF. The DNA for the CDR3 is TGTGCCACCAGTGAGTCTACTAGCGGACCCCAGAATACGCAGTATTTT.

This clonotype was counted many times. The chain uses TRBV12-3 or TRBV12-4 and TRBJ2-2, with D uncertain. V was trimmed by 5 bases and J by 1 base, leaving 8 bases between them. The CDR3 runs 14 residues. The CDR3 DNA follows: TGTGCCAGCAGTACCCAGGAGAACACCGGGGAGCTGTTTTTT. Translation gives CASSTQENTGELFF.

This clonotype was detected only a few times. This chain links TRBV4-2 with TRBJ1-1; tentative D call: TRBD1 (5 bases). V shed 4 bases and J shed 5 bases, with 17 bases lying between them. CDR1 and CDR2 from the germline V gene are LGHNA and YNFKEQ. The CDR3 extends over 15 amino acids. In DNA form, the CDR3 reads TGTGCCAGCAGCCCCTGGGGGGGTGAGAGTACTGAAGCTTTCTTT. This gives the protein CASSPWGGESTEAFF.

This clonotype was counted a few times. The chain joins TRBV28 to TRBJ2-3, with TRBD2 identical over 7 bases. Germline CDR1 MDHEN, CDR2 SYDVKM. V trimming: 8 bases; J trimming: 0 bases; junction bases outside the gene matches: 8. The CDR3 has 15 amino acids. In DNA, the CDR3 is TGTGCCAGCGGGGTGGCGGGAGATAGCACAGATACGCAGTATTTT. Its translation: CASGVAGDSTDTQYF.

The rearrangement links TRBV24-1 to TRBJ2-5; D gene ambiguous. Trimming took 6 bases from V and 0 from J, leaving 13 bases between them. The CDR3 is 15 amino acids. CDR1 and CDR2 from the germline V gene are KGHDR and SFDVKD. CDR3 in DNA: TGTGCCACCAGTTACGGGTGGGAAGACCAAGAGACCCAGTACTTC. Protein product: CATSYGWEDQETQYF.

This clonotype was counted at least ten times. The chain is built from TRBV6-1 and TRBJ2-7; 9 bases map to TRBD1. Trimming at V came to 6 bases and at J to 3 bases, leaving 9 bases not matched to a gene. The CDR3 is 15 amino acids. From germline, CDR1 is MNHNS and CDR2 SASEGT. CDR3 sequence reads: CASRTTGTGIYEQYF. The CDR3 DNA reads as TGTGCCAGCAGAACTACCGGGACAGGGATCTACGAGCAGTACTTC.

This clonotype was picked up many times. V gene TRBV29-1 combines with J gene TRBJ2-3; 12 bases fit TRBD2. This CDR3 spans 16 amino acids. Germline CDR1 and CDR2: SQVTM and ANQGSEA. The ends lost 1 base at V and 10 bases at J; junction bases unmatched: 12. The CDR3 loop reads CSVEVSSGREGWAQYF. CDR3 DNA: TGCAGCGTTGAAGTGTCTAGCGGGAGGGAGGGGTGGGCGCAGTATTTT.

The chain has TRBV6-4 and TRBJ2-3, with TRBD1 as a possible D gene (5 bases). CDR3 size: 13 residues. Trimming took off 3 bases at V and 4 bases at J, with 8 bases between the two ends. The germline CDR1 and CDR2 sequences are MRHNA and SNTAGT. The CDR3 DNA reads as TGTGCCAGCAGTGAACAGGAGTCAGATACGCAGTATTTT. Protein: CASSEQESDTQYF.

This clonotype came up many times. V gene TRBV20-1 combines with J gene TRBJ2-3, with TRBD1 as a possible D gene (6 bases). The V end lost 4 bases, the J end lost 0 bases, and 11 bases lay between the germline ends. Germline V gene data show CDR1 as DFQATT and CDR2 as SNEGSKA (reference sequence). This CDR3 is built from 14 residues. The CDR3 here is CSAISTGSTDTQYF. The CDR3 region has the DNA TGCAGTGCTATCTCGACAGGCAGCACAGATACGCAGTATTTT.

V and J are TRBV12-3 or TRBV12-4 and TRBJ1-5, with D perhaps TRBD1 (5 bases). The CDR3 extends over 14 amino acids. V lost 3 bases and J 4 bases, leaving 10 bases between the germline ends. CDR3 nucleotide sequence: TGTGCCAGCAGTTTCCCCAGGGATAATCAGCCCCAGCATTTT. This codes for CASSFPRDNQPQHF.

The chain links TRBV20-1 to TRBJ2-5; 8 bases are shared with TRBD2. With 5 bases clipped from V and 5 bases from J, the junction kept 7 bases outside the gene matches. Per the germline V gene, CDR1 is DFQATT and CDR2 is SNEGSKA (reference sequence). CDR3 length: 13 residues. CDR3 nucleotide sequence: TGCAGTGCTCCGGGGGGGCCGAGGGAGACCCAGTACTTC. Amino acids: CSAPGGPRETQYF.

Only a few counts were recorded for this clonotype. The V call is TRBV11-2, the J call TRBJ2-3; D may correspond to TRBD1 or TRBD2 (5 bases each). Germline loops: CDR1 SGHAT, CDR2 FQNNGV. This CDR3 has 15 residues. Trimming took 5 bases from V and 5 from J, leaving 17 bases between them. This CDR3 is CASSTPGQDLDTQYF. The CDR3 DNA sequence: TGTGCCAGCAGCACCCCGGGGCAGGATCTAGATACGCAGTATTTT.

The chain uses TRBV12-3 or TRBV12-4 and TRBJ2-2; D call uncertain. The CDR3 is 12 residues long. Trimming took 8 bases from V and 6 from J, leaving 10 bases between them. Written as DNA, the CDR3 is TGTGCCAGCGGCTCTATGGCCGGGGAGCTGTTTTTT. It is translated as CASGSMAGELFF.

J is TRBJ2-3 and V is TRBV10-3; TRBD1 matches at 10 bases. The germline V gene encodes CDR1 ENHRY and CDR2 SYGVKD. V gave up 9 bases and J gave up 0 bases; unmatched junction bases: 3. This CDR3 has 14 amino acids. CDR3 sequence: CAIRQGASTDTQYF. The CDR3, as DNA: TGTGCCATTCGACAGGGGGCTAGCACAGATACGCAGTATTTT.

This clonotype was seen ten or more times. This chain links TRBV5-1 with TRBJ2-3, with TRBD1 as a possible D gene (6 bases). Germline lookup yields CDR1 SGHRS and CDR2 YFSETQ. V dropped 3 bases and J dropped 0 bases, with 8 bases sitting between them. The CDR3 consists of 14 residues. CDR3 region: CASSWTASTDTQYF. In nucleotides, the CDR3 is TGCGCCAGCAGCTGGACAGCGAGCACAGATACGCAGTATTTT.

This clonotype was observed at least ten times. The chain carries TRBV7-9 and TRBJ2-2, with 8 positions matching TRBD1. V gave up 6 bases and J gave up 1 base; unmatched junction bases: 7. The length of the CDR3 is 16 residues. Germline loops: CDR1 SEHNR, CDR2 FQNEAQ (reference sequence). CDR3 loop: CASRPAGTGNTGELFF. The DNA of the CDR3 is TGTGCCAGCAGGCCCGCCGGGACAGGGAACACCGGGGAGCTGTTTTTT.

V usage is TRBV10-2 and J usage is TRBJ2-7; 9 bases align to TRBD1. The CDR3 has 15 amino acids. The V gene end was trimmed by 2 bases and the J gene end by 5 bases; junction bases not matched to a gene: 7. Germline CDR1 WSHSY, CDR2 SAAADI. CDR3 amino acids: CASSEAGQGTNEQYF. The CDR3 DNA sequence: TGCGCCAGCAGTGAGGCTGGACAGGGGACCAACGAGCAGTACTTC.

V is TRBV10-3 and J is TRBJ2-2, with no clear D. The CDR3 extends over 13 amino acids. The V gene's germline CDR1 is ENHRY and CDR2 SYGVKD. Trimming cost V 8 bases and J 1 base, with 8 bases left between them. The DNA for the CDR3 is TGTGCCATCCGTGCTAGGAACACCGGGGAGCTGTTTTTT. Translated, it gives CAIRARNTGELFF.

This clonotype was observed a few times. The gene calls are TRBV20-1 and TRBJ1-2; 7 bases are a match to TRBD1. Losses at the gene ends were 3 bases for V and 8 bases for J; bases not matched to a gene: 18. Germline-derived CDR1 and CDR2 are DFQATT and SNEGSKA (reference sequence). The CDR3 runs to 16 residues. CDR3 coding DNA: TGCAGTGCTAGCCTTCCACCGCTACAGGGGTTGTGGGGCTACACCTTC. This translates into CSASLPPLQGLWGYTF.

This clonotype was observed a handful of times. This chain links TRBV14 with TRBJ2-2, with D possibly being TRBD2 (5 bases). Germline CDR1 reads SGHDN; CDR2 reads FVKESK. Between the trimmed V and J ends, which lost 4 bases and 7 bases, there was a span of 16 bases. The CDR3 length is 15 residues. Written as DNA, the CDR3 is TGTGCCAGCAGCCCAACTAGGATTCGCGGCGGGGAGCTGTTTTTT. It translates to CASSPTRIRGGELFF. The full variable domain, completed using reference TRBV14 and TRBJ2-2, is EAGVTQFPSHSVIEKGQTVTLRCDPISGHDNLYWYRRVMGKEIKFLLHFVKESKQDESGMPNNRFLAERTGGTYSTLKVQPAELEDSGVYFCASSPTRIRGGELFFGEGSRLTVL.